These 12 T cell receptor beta chains were sequenced from one sample in a study of cytomegalovirus exposure and HLA in healthy donors. PCR primers comprised 60 Vbeta and 13 Jbeta primers. Using immunoSEQ multiplex PCR, the repertoire was profiled, and TCRdb retains in-frame clones only, with some absent. This table lists 200,000 to 250,000 clones. The sample was PBMCs. These receptors came from a woman aged 30 to 39 in good health and CMV-seropositive.

The chain links TRBV5-1 to TRBJ1-2, with 8 bases identical to TRBD1. Germline CDR1 SGHRS, CDR2 YFSETQ. The CDR3 runs to 13 residues. Losses at the gene ends were 0 bases for V and 6 bases for J; bases not matched to a gene: 1. The CDR3 loop is CASSLATGDGYTF. DNA of the CDR3: TGCGCCAGCAGCTTGGCGACAGGGGATGGCTACACCTTC.

This chain links TRBV11-2 with TRBJ2-2, with TRBD2 matching over 13 bases. The CDR3 contains 17 residues. In germline, CDR1 is SGHAT, CDR2 FQNNGV. Unmatched junction bases numbered 9, after V lost 3 bases and J lost 8 bases. CDR3 residues: CASSFFGTSGAGGELFF. Here the CDR3 DNA reads TGTGCCAGCAGCTTTTTTGGGACTAGCGGGGCGGGAGGGGAGCTGTTTTTT.

The chain is built from TRBV27 and TRBJ1-1; 7 bases map to TRBD1. CDR1 is MNHEY, CDR2 SMNVEV, per germline (reference sequence). The CDR3 has 14 residues. Trimming removed 8 bases from V and 5 bases from J; junction bases left unmatched: 11. For the CDR3, the DNA is TGTGCCAGCTATTTCCGGGACAGACCGACTGAAGCTTTCTTT. Protein: CASYFRDRPTEAFF.

The rearrangement links TRBV5-1 to TRBJ2-5, with 7 bases identical to TRBD1. The CDR3 length is 14 residues. Germline V lookup: CDR1 SGHRS, CDR2 YFSETQ. V was pared by 5 bases and J by 2 bases, with 6 bases of the junction left unmatched. The CDR3 region is CASSTRGSQETQYF. The CDR3 nucleotides are TGCGCCAGCAGTACCAGGGGGTCTCAAGAGACCCAGTACTTC.

The V call is TRBV7-8, the J call TRBJ2-1, with 11 bases that match TRBD2. There are 15 residues in the CDR3. V was clipped by 4 bases and J by 4 bases; unmatched bases: 3. Germline CDR1 is SGHVS and CDR2 is FQNEAQ. Written as DNA, the CDR3 is TGTGCCAGCAGCTCCCTAGCGGGGGGATACAATGAGCAGTTCTTC. This sequence encodes CASSSLAGGYNEQFF.

V and J are TRBV20-1 and TRBJ2-5; D remains unclear. V was pared by 1 base and J by 7 bases, with 7 bases between. Looked up from germline, CDR1 is DFQATT and CDR2 is SNEGSKA (reference sequence). This CDR3 contains 11 residues. The CDR3 loop reads CSARVGGTQYF. DNA for the CDR3: TGCAGTGCTAGAGTTGGCGGGACCCAGTACTTC.

The V and J genes are TRBV28 and TRBJ2-5; TRBD1 aligns across 10 bases. Trimming took 3 bases from V and 6 from J; bases not matched to a gene: 10. CDR3 size: 16 residues. Looked up from germline, CDR1 is MDHEN and CDR2 is SYDVKM. This chain's CDR3 is CASSFAGTGARQTQYF. The CDR3 bases are TGTGCCAGCAGTTTCGCCGGGACAGGGGCAAGGCAGACCCAGTACTTC.

The genes are TRBV4-1 and TRBJ2-3; 9 positions agree with TRBD2. With 1 base clipped from V and 5 bases from J, the junction kept 7 bases outside the gene matches. The CDR3 contains 16 residues. Germline V CDR1 and CDR2: MGHRA, YSYEKL. The CDR3 nucleotides are TGCGCCAGCAGCCAAGTGGGCGGGGGGGAGAAAGATACGCAGTATTTT. As protein: CASSQVGGGEKDTQYF.

The genes are TRBV7-2 and TRBJ2-5, with TRBD2 identical over 10 bases. Trimming cost V 4 bases and J 6 bases; bases outside gene matches: 8. There are 15 residues in the CDR3. Germline lookup yields CDR1 SGHTA and CDR2 FQGNSA. CDR3 coding DNA: TGTGCCAGCAGCTATCTAGCGGGAGTTATTCAGACCCAGTACTTC. This translates into CASSYLAGVIQTQYF.

The gene calls are TRBV30 and TRBJ1-6, with TRBD1 matching 9 bases. Germline loops: CDR1 GTSNPN, CDR2 SVGIG (reference sequence). Trimming removed 8 bases from V and 9 bases from J; junction bases left unmatched: 5. The CDR3 has 12 residues. CDR3 sequence reads: CALGTGFSPLHF. The CDR3 DNA reads as TGTGCCCTCGGGACAGGGTTTTCACCCCTCCACTTT.

The chain uses TRBV7-9 and TRBJ1-4; D remains unclear. The CDR3 runs 17 residues. Germline values: CDR1 SEHNR, CDR2 FQNEAQ (reference sequence). The V gene lost 2 bases and the J gene lost 5 bases, with 18 bases spanning the gap. CDR3 sequence (DNA): TGTGCCAGCAGCTTACTTGGAGGCCTCGGGATGAATGAAAAACTGTTTTTT. It specifies CASSLLGGLGMNEKLFF.

This sequence joins TRBV5-1 and TRBJ2-4, with D possibly being TRBD1 (6 bases). Trimming cost V 8 bases and J 0 bases, with 12 bases left between them. CDR3 length: 14 amino acids. Germline CDR1 SGHRS, CDR2 YFSETQ. The CDR3 spells CASSYREAKNIQYF. CDR3 coding DNA: TGCGCCAGTTCCTACAGGGAAGCCAAAAACATTCAGTACTTC.